These T cell receptor beta chains were read from a single sample in a study of blood T cell repertoires in COVID-19. Repertoires were generated with immunoSEQ multiplex PCR, while TCRdb's copy carries only in-frame clones and drops some. The data hold some 30,000 clones, with about 88% observed a single time. Material: peripheral blood. The source is a man in his 70s with active COVID-19. CDR3s include the opening cysteine and the closing phenylalanine or tryptophan. The D gene is left open where the match is weak. Clone size appears in some rows only: once, few, many, or a class for an expanded clone.

>-|TRBV27|TRBJ1-5|-
TGTGCCAGCAGTTTATCGAGGGGGAATCAGCCCCAGCATTTT
CASSLSRGNQPQHF
>-|TRBV27|TRBJ2-7|TRBD2
TGTGCCAGCAGAACAATTGGGACTAGATACTACGAGCAGTACTTC
CASRTIGTRYYEQYF
>-|TRBV18|TRBJ2-7|TRBD1
TGTGCCAGCTCACCGCGACAGGGCACCTACGAGCAGTACTTC
CASSPRQGTYEQYF
>-|TRBV12-5|TRBJ2-1|TRBD2
TGTGCTAGTGGTACCAAAGGGTCCCTAGCGGGAACCTACAATGAGCAGTTCTTC
CASGTKGSLAGTYNEQFF
>-|TRBV4-1|TRBJ1-4|-
TGCGCCAGCAGCCAAGTGGCTGCCGTGGATGAAAAACTGTTTTTT
CASSQVAAVDEKLFF
>-|TRBV6-5|TRBJ1-2|TRBD1
TGTGCCAGCACCTTAAAGACAGGGAACTATGGCTACACCTTC
CASTLKTGNYGYTF
>once|TRBV12-5|TRBJ1-6|-
TGTGCTAGTGGTTTGTCGCGGGATTCACCCCTCCACTTT
CASGLSRDSPLHF
>-|TRBV6-6|TRBJ1-1|TRBD1
TGTGCCAGCAGTCGCCGACAGGGGGAAGGTGAAGCTTTCTTT
CASSRRQGEGEAFF
>-|TRBV7-6|TRBJ2-2|-
TGTGCCAGCAGCTTAGCGGGACAGAACACCGGGGAGCTGTTTTTT
CASSLAGQNTGELFF
>-|TRBV7-9|TRBJ2-7|-
TGTGCCAGCAGCTTAGCAACCGGGACACTTAACGAGCAGTACTTC
CASSLATGTLNEQYF
>-|TRBV5-1|TRBJ2-3|TRBD2
TGCGCCAGCAGCTTGTTTTCTTTTGGCGGGAGGGCTAGCACAGATACGCAGTATTTT
CASSLFSFGGRASTDTQYF
>-|TRBV4-3|TRBJ2-5|TRBD2
TGCGCCAGCAGCCCCCTTAGCGGGAGGGGGGAGACCCAGTACTTC
CASSPLSGRGETQYF
>-|TRBV5-4|TRBJ2-1|TRBD2
TGTGCCAGCAGCTGGCGTGTAGCGGGCTCCTACAATGAGCAGTTCTTC
CASSWRVAGSYNEQFF
>-|TRBV7-2|TRBJ2-7|TRBD2
TGTGCCAGCAGCACCCGGACTAGCGGCTACGAGCAGTACTTC
CASSTRTSGYEQYF
>-|TRBV5-1|TRBJ2-2|TRBD1
TGCGCCAGCGGAGAAGGGACAGGCACCGGGGAGCTGTTTTTT
CASGEGTGTGELFF
>-|TRBV5-1|TRBJ1-1|-
TGCGCCAGCAGCAGGAACTACAGGGAGACGGGCACTGAAGCTTTCTTT
CASSRNYRETGTEAFF
>-|TRBV6-5|TRBJ2-7|TRBD2
TGTGCCAGCAGTTCTTGGACTAGCGGGAGCGGGGAGCAGTACTTC
CASSSWTSGSGEQYF
>-|TRBV18|TRBJ1-1|-
TGTGCCAGCTCACCTATGGGCGTGGGCACTGAAGCTTTCTTT
CASSPMGVGTEAFF
>-|TRBV27|TRBJ1-6|TRBD1
TGTGCCAGCAACAGACAGGGGCCAAATTCACCCCTCCACTTT
CASNRQGPNSPLHF
>-|TRBV4-3|TRBJ2-1|TRBD2
TGCGCCAGCAGCCAAGATCAAGCGGGAGAGATTAGGGAGCAGTTCTTC
CASSQDQAGEIREQFF
>-|TRBV6-5|TRBJ1-2|TRBD1
TGTGCCAGCAGTTACGCCGCAGGGGGACGTGACTATGGCTACACCTTC
CASSYAAGGRDYGYTF
>-|TRBV6-6|TRBJ2-2|TRBD2
TGTGCCAGCAGTTATAGCGGGACCGGGGAGCTGTTTTTT
CASSYSGTGELFF
>-|TRBV19|TRBJ2-7|TRBD2
TGTGCCAGTAGCCTGACTAGCGGAGCCCACTACGAGCAGTACTTC
CASSLTSGAHYEQYF
>-|TRBV19|TRBJ1-5|-
TGTGCCAGTATAGAGAGACAGGTTAATAGCAATCAGCCCCAGCATTTT
CASIERQVNSNQPQHF
>-|TRBV6-5|TRBJ1-2|-
TGTGCCAACAGTTACTCGCGGTCTATAAACTATGGCTACACCTTC
CANSYSRSINYGYTF
>-|TRBV27|TRBJ2-3|TRBD2
TGTGCCAGCTTAAAGCGGGGAAACCAAGATACGCAGTATTTT
CASLKRGNQDTQYF
>-|TRBV6-5|TRBJ1-6|TRBD1
TGTGCCAGCAGACTTACAGGGGATTCACCCCTCCACTTT
CASRLTGDSPLHF
>-|TRBV24-1|TRBJ2-1|-
TGTGCCACCAGTGATTTAACAGTTTACGCCTACAATGAGCAGTTCTTC
CATSDLTVYAYNEQFF
>-|TRBV3-1/TRBV3-2|TRBJ1-2|TRBD1
TGTGCCAGCAGCCAAGAGGGCAGGGGGTGGAACTATGGCTACACCTTC
CASSQEGRGWNYGYTF
>once|TRBV5-6|TRBJ1-4|TRBD1
TGTGCCAGCAGCTTCAGGGGGCGCGGGGATGAAAAACTGTTTTTT
CASSFRGRGDEKLFF
>-|TRBV5-1|TRBJ2-3|-
TGCGCCAGCAGCTTGGCCGGGGTGCCCCTCACAGATACGCAGTATTTT
CASSLAGVPLTDTQYF
>-|TRBV7-2|TRBJ1-1|-
TGTGCCAGCAGCTCCCGGGTCCGGGACACTGAAGCTTTCTTT
CASSSRVRDTEAFF
>-|TRBV4-3|TRBJ2-1|TRBD2
TGCGCCAGCAGCCAAGAAACCCGGACTAGCGGGCAGGCCAGCTCCTACAATGAGCAGTTCTTC
CASSQETRTSGQASSYNEQFF
>once|TRBV6-5|TRBJ2-3|-
TGTGCCAGCAGCGATACTAGCTTCTCTGGTACGCAGTATTTT
CASSDTSFSGTQYF
>-|TRBV7-9|TRBJ1-2|-
TGTGCCAGCAGCTTAGCGCAGGGCAGGTGGGTCGGCTACACCTTC
CASSLAQGRWVGYTF